This T cell receptor beta chain was identified in a study of OX40 agonist ivuxolimab in advanced cancers. Some background on the complete study: Ivuxolimab, which targeted the costimulatory receptor OX40 (CD134), was an agonistic, fully human IgG2 monoclonal antibody. Of the roughly 52 dose-escalation patients, hepatocellular carcinoma was present in around 19, melanoma in roughly 15, renal cell carcinoma in 9 and head and neck cancer in 9. Patients were allowed to have had prior anti-PD-1, anti-PD-L1 or anti-CTLA-4 therapy, and roughly 40% of the dose-escalation patients had been treated with checkpoint inhibitors. Partial responses were achieved by three dose-escalation patients, of whom one had hepatocellular carcinoma and two had cutaneous melanoma. In the dose-escalation cohort, roughly 80% of patients were male, and the mean age was approximately 60 years, with a range of about 23 to 90. Intravenous ivuxolimab was administered to patients every 2 weeks at six dose levels: 0.01, 0.1, 0.3, 1.5, 3 and 10 mg/kg. Peripheral TCRbeta sequencing was intended to test whether TCR sequence diversity was altered and clonal T-cell expansion was caused by ivuxolimab. The paper reports the monotherapy dose-escalation portion (N ≈ 52 patients) of the phase I ivuxolimab trial.

Patients with autoimmune disease history or receiving systemic immunosuppression were excluded from the trial. In every dose cohort, peripheral blood was drawn for TCR sequencing at baseline, cycle 4 day 1, and cycle 7 day 1. The samples were drawn from a first-in-human, open-label, multicenter phase I dose-escalation trial of ivuxolimab. The trial enrolled adults with locally advanced or metastatic head and neck squamous cell, hepatocellular, melanoma or renal cell carcinoma. Before TCR sequencing, CD4+ T cells and CD8+ T cells from peripheral blood were sorted into separate populations. For sequencing of the TCRbeta CDR3 region, genomic DNA was extracted from the sorted cells. The immunoSEQ Assay was used to sequence the TCRbeta CDR3 regions. Imported from immuneACCESS, the table was reduced by TCRdb to in-frame sequences with V and J called. These copies leave out some clones; in studies compared against another copy, an unresolved V gene accounts for under half, and the cause of the remainder is not known. The sample profile shows some 76,000 clones; around 81% of them were found once. 1.5% to 2% of the sample belongs to the ten largest clones.

Via the germline V gene, CDR1 is SNHLY and CDR2 FYNNEI. Trimming takes 6 bases from V and 6 bases from J, and the germline ends sit 12 bases apart. Inclusive of the bounding cysteine and phenylalanine, the CDR3 is 14 residues long. Only CDR3 DNA remains: 42 bases, in frame from the first base. Summary of the overall study and its limitations: The antigen specificity of the peripheral T cells that underwent clonal expansion was not determined. Low levels of normalized T-cell clonal expansion were also seen in some patients who did not respond. After ivuxolimab, expanded clones were on average more numerous among CD8+ T cells than among CD4+ T cells. At doses of 0.1 to 3.0 mg/kg, clonal expansion of both CD4+ and CD8+ T cells in blood was seen between baseline and week 6. In the 0.1-3.0 mg/kg groups, partial responders were among the patients with the lowest normalized peripheral clonal expansion, particularly in CD8+ T cells.

In regard to this clone: Its antigen is not yet known. The input lacks base qualities; no much larger clone sits a single base away.

The receptor was isolated from an adult with an advanced solid tumor such as melanoma, head and neck, liver or kidney cancer. This receptor chain uses TRBV2 and TRBJ1-6, with no confident D gene call. Sequenced material: CD4+ or CD8+ T cells sorted from blood, taken in a trial of the OX40 agonist ivuxolimab. The bases read TGTGCCAGCAGAACACTTACTCCTAATTCACCCCTCCACTTT. Its protein is CASRTLTPNSPLHF.